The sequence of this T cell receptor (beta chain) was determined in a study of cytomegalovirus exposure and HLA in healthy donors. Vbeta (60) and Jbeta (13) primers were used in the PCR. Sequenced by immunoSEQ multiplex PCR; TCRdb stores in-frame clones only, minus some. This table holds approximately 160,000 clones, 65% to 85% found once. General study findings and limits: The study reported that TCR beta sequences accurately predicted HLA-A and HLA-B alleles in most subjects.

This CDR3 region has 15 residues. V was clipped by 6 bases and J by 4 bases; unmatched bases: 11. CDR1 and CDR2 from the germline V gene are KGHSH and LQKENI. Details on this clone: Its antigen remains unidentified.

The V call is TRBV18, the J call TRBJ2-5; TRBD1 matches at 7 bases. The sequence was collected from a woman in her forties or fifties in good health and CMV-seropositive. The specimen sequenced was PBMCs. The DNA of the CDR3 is TGTGCCAGCTCCTCCTCGACAGGGAATGCAGAGACCCAGTACTTC. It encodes CASSSSTGNAETQYF.